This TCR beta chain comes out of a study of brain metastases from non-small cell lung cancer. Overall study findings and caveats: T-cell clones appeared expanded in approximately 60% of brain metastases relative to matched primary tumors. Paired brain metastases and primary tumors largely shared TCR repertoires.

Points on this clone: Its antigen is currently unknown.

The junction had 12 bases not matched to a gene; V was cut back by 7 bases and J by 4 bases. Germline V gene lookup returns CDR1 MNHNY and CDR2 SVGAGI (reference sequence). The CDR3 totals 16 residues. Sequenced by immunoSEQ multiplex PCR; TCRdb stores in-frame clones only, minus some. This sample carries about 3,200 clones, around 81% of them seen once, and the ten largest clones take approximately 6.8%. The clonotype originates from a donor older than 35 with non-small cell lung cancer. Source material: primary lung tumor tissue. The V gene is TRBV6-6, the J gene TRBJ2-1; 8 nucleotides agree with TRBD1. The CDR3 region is CASIARQGWEYNEQFF. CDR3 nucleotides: TGTGCCAGCATCGCCCGACAGGGGTGGGAATACAATGAGCAGTTCTTC.